This TCR beta chain stems from a study of a mutant IDH1 vaccine in newly diagnosed glioma. Overall study context: Radiotherapy alone preceded vaccination by 4-6 weeks; alternatively, vaccination started with temozolomide cycles. Treated patients had a mean age of 40.4 years and a 62.5% male, approximately 38% female split. Radiotherapy, temozolomide, or both had been given previously, and both were given to most.

TCRdb keeps only in-frame clones here, not all; method: immunoSEQ multiplex PCR. The table records tens of thousands of clones, approximately 83% of them present only once. This CDR3 is built from 13 residues. V lost 5 bases to trimming and J lost 8 bases, with 13 bases between them. Germline V CDR1 and CDR2: MDHEN, SYDVKM. Time point of the sample: week 5, during vaccination. Every vaccine dose comprised 300 ug of mutant IDH1 20-mer peptide plus topical imiquimod. The donor cohort comprised cases of new WHO grade 3 or 4 IDH1-mutant, ATRX-lost astrocytoma. Of note for this clone: What it binds is unknown.

Sequences were derived from PBMCs, sampled from a glioma patient whose treatment included an IDH1 peptide vaccine. The gene calls are TRBV28 and TRBJ2-1, with D unclear. The receptor was isolated from a middle-aged man with glioma. CDR3 bases: TGTGCCAGCAGTACGACGCCGTTGTATGAGCAGTTCTTC. Protein product: CASSTTPLYEQFF.